These 24 T cell receptor beta chains were all obtained from the same sample, sequenced in a study of blood T cell repertoires in COVID-19 (dated by TCRdb to the early 2020s). Libraries were constructed by the immunoSEQ multiplex PCR assay. TCRdb took over this immuneACCESS table, retaining in-frame rearrangements with V and J assigned. Such tables are incomplete; in checked studies, under half of the missing clones stem from an unresolved V gene, and the remainder is unexplained. This sample comprises about 180,000 clones, 80% of them detected only once. The top ten constitute under 15% of the sample. The sequenced sample consisted of PBMCs or T cells enriched from blood (not recorded which). The receptor source for this set is a man between 60 and 75 years old who had been exposed to COVID-19.

This rearrangement joins TRBV7-9 to TRBJ1-2; D is unresolved. The CDR3 extends over 14 amino acids. In germline, CDR1 is SEHNR, CDR2 FQNEAQ (reference sequence). Trimming removed 8 bases at V and 1 base at J, with 14 bases between. The CDR3: CASYPREGNYGYTF. DNA of the CDR3: TGTGCCAGCTACCCCCGGGAGGGTAACTATGGCTACACCTTC.

The V call is TRBV7-8, the J call TRBJ1-3, with TRBD1 matching over 8 bases. With V trimmed by 5 bases and J by 0 bases, 6 bases remained unmatched. The CDR3 sequence is 16 residues long. Germline V gene data show CDR1 as SGHVS and CDR2 as FQNEAQ. The CDR3 nucleotides read TGTGCCAGCAGCCCTTGGACAGGGCCCTCTGGAAACACCATATATTTT. Encoded protein: CASSPWTGPSGNTIYF.

V gene TRBV27 combines with J gene TRBJ2-2; D is possibly TRBD1 (5 bases). The CDR3 length is 16 residues. Trimming left V 2 bases short and J 8 bases short, with 18 bases between. Germline CDR1 MNHEY, CDR2 SMNVEV (reference sequence). The CDR3 DNA follows: TGTGCCAGCAGTTTAAGGGGCAGGGCGGAATCGGGGGAGCTGTTTTTT. Residues: CASSLRGRAESGELFF.

V is TRBV10-3 and J is TRBJ2-1; no definite D call. CDR3 length: 17 residues. The germline V and J ends were trimmed by 0 bases and 0 bases, with 12 bases remaining between them. CDR1 ENHRY and CDR2 SYGVKD come from the germline V gene. In nucleotides, the CDR3 is TGTGCCATCAGTGAGTCGAATGGGCCTCCCTCCTACAATGAGCAGTTCTTC. This encodes CAISESNGPPSYNEQFF.

Turning to this clone: This specimen includes other DNA sequences encoding the same CDR3. The rearrangement links TRBV19 to TRBJ2-2; D gene uncertain. V was clipped by 4 bases and J by 3 bases, with 6 bases between them. The CDR3 runs to 13 residues. Germline lookup yields CDR1 LNHDA and CDR2 SQIVND (reference sequence). The CDR3 nucleotides read TGTGCCAGTAGTAGCGGTTACACCGGGGAGCTGTTTTTT. It is translated as CASSSGYTGELFF.

J is TRBJ1-2 and V is TRBV19; perhaps TRBD1 as D (5 bases). V was shortened by 5 bases and J by 7 bases, with 8 bases between the two germline ends. The germline CDR1 and CDR2 sequences are LNHDA and SQIVND (reference sequence). The CDR3 spans 11 residues. The CDR3 nucleotides are TGTGCCAGTAGTCAGACAGTTGGCTACACCTTC. Its translation is CASSQTVGYTF.

The V and J genes are TRBV6-5 and TRBJ1-5; TRBD1 might be the D (6 bases). The V end lost 7 bases, the J end lost 5 bases, and 9 bases lay between the germline ends. Germline V gene data show CDR1 as MNHEY and CDR2 as SVGAGI. The CDR3 has 12 amino acids. The DNA for the CDR3 is TGTGCCAGCAACCACAGGGATCAGCCCCAGCATTTT. Protein product: CASNHRDQPQHF.

The gene calls are TRBV29-1 and TRBJ2-3; possible D gene TRBD2, 5 bases. The V end lost 6 bases, the J end lost 6 bases, and 10 bases lay between the germline ends. The CDR3 has 11 amino acids. CDR1 is SQVTM and CDR2 is ANQGSEA in the germline V gene. CDR3 protein: CSVSLADTQYF. The CDR3 coding sequence is TGCAGCGTCTCGTTAGCGGATACGCAGTATTTT.

The V call is TRBV4-1, the J call TRBJ2-7; 7 bases align to TRBD2. Per the germline V gene, CDR1 is MGHRA and CDR2 is YSYEKL. CDR3 length equals 16 residues. V lost 2 bases and J lost 2; bases outside the gene matches: 9. CDR3 nucleotides: TGCGCCAGCAGCCAAAGTTTGGCTAGCGGAACCTACGAGCAGTACTTC. It yields the protein CASSQSLASGTYEQYF.

The chain couples TRBV6-1 to TRBJ1-1; the D is unclear. Germline V CDR1 and CDR2: MNHNS, SASEGT. V lost 8 bases, J lost 1 base, and 17 bases lay in between. The CDR3 spans 15 residues. The CDR3 sequence is CASFPTRVANTEAFF. CDR3 DNA: TGTGCCAGCTTCCCGACCCGGGTGGCGAACACTGAAGCTTTCTTT.

The V call is TRBV7-8, the J call TRBJ2-6; D might be TRBD1 (6 bases). This CDR3 is built from 16 residues. The germline V and J ends were trimmed by 5 bases and 0 bases, with 11 bases remaining between them. Germline CDR1 reads SGHVS; CDR2 reads FQNEAQ. CDR3 coding DNA: TGTGCCAGCAGCGCTTCGGGACACTCTGGGGCCAACGTCCTGACTTTC. It is translated as CASSASGHSGANVLTF.

The chain uses TRBV6-4 and TRBJ2-1, with 8 bases fitting TRBD2. The ends lost 6 bases at V and 9 bases at J; junction bases unmatched: 7. The CDR3 runs 13 residues. The germline V gene encodes CDR1 MRHNA and CDR2 SNTAGT. CDR3 coding DNA: TGTGCCAGCAGCGAGCGGGAGTATGCTGAGCAGTTCTTC. Its protein is CASSEREYAEQFF.

This chain joins TRBV7-9 and TRBJ2-1, with 9 bases matching TRBD2. The CDR3 sequence is 16 residues long. Germline CDR1 and CDR2: SEHNR and FQNEAQ (reference sequence). J was trimmed by 4 bases and V by 1 base; bases with no gene match: 5. CDR3 in DNA: TGTGCCAGCAGCTTAGAGACTAGCGGATTTTACAATGAGCAGTTCTTC. This encodes CASSLETSGFYNEQFF.

The chain couples TRBV27 to TRBJ2-3; unclear D gene. Germline V gene sequence: CDR1 MNHEY, CDR2 SMNVEV (reference sequence). Trimming took 4 bases from V and 5 from J, leaving 10 bases between them. There are 13 residues in the CDR3. The CDR3 DNA sequence: TGTGCCAGCAGTTGGTGGCAGGAAGATACGCAGTATTTT. Its translation is CASSWWQEDTQYF.

This clone was recorded only once. The chain employs TRBV27 and TRBJ1-1, with D perhaps TRBD1 (5 bases). The CDR3 is made up of 14 amino acids. Deletions cut 5 bases from V and 2 bases from J, with 12 bases between. Per germline, CDR1 MNHEY and CDR2 SMNVEV (reference sequence). The CDR3, as DNA: TGTGCCAGCAGTCCCCCGGGGGTTAACACTGAAGCTTTCTTT. This sequence encodes CASSPPGVNTEAFF.

This clone was counted ten times or more. The chain employs TRBV29-1 and TRBJ1-1, with D perhaps TRBD1 (6 bases). V lost 8 bases and J 7 bases, leaving 20 bases between the germline ends. CDR3 length equals 13 residues. Germline V lookup: CDR1 SQVTM, CDR2 ANQGSEA. DNA for the CDR3: TGCAGCTCCCGGGGGGGCAGGGAGATTGAAGCTTTCTTT. Protein sequence: CSSRGGREIEAFF.

This clone was found a few times. The rearrangement joins TRBV27 to TRBJ2-7, with TRBD2 as a possible D gene (6 bases). The germline V gene encodes CDR1 MNHEY and CDR2 SMNVEV (reference sequence). This CDR3 contains 14 residues. Deletions cut 7 bases from V and 0 bases from J, with 13 bases between. The CDR3 sequence: CASTRVGGSYEQYF. The CDR3 nucleotides are TGTGCCAGCACCAGGGTGGGGGGCTCCTACGAGCAGTACTTC.

Points on this clone: A read error may produce the germline difference seen at one junction end. The same CDR3 is also encoded by other DNA sequences in this sample. This chain joins TRBV5-1 and TRBJ2-1; TRBD2 is a possible D gene (5 bases). CDR1 SGHRS and CDR2 YFSETQ come from the germline V gene. The CDR3 extends over 14 amino acids. CDR3 residues: CASSLGGPYNEQFF. CDR3 nucleotide sequence: TGCGCCAGCAGTTTGGGCGGGCCCTACAATGAGCAGTTCTTC.

A single count supports this clone. The V gene is TRBV5-1, the J gene TRBJ1-6, with TRBD1 as a possible D gene (5 bases). The CDR3 runs 16 residues. Germline CDR1 reads SGHRS; CDR2 reads YFSETQ. Trimming cost V 0 bases and J 8 bases, with 15 bases left between them. CDR3: CASSLEAGSGDSPLHF. The CDR3 DNA is TGCGCCAGCAGCTTGGAGGCAGGTTCGGGGGATTCACCCCTCCACTTT.

The chain links TRBV25-1 to TRBJ2-1; 10 bases match TRBD2. Germline V gene data show CDR1 as MGHDK and CDR2 as SYGVNS. The CDR3 totals 15 residues. V shed 7 bases and J 3 bases; nucleotides not matched to a gene: 6. The CDR3: CASNPGTSDYNEQFF. Written as DNA, the CDR3 is TGTGCCAGCAACCCCGGGACTAGCGACTACAATGAGCAGTTCTTC.

The chain links TRBV25-1 to TRBJ1-2, with D unclear. V was cut by 3 bases and J by 8 bases, with 19 bases left in between. This CDR3 has 15 residues. Germline CDR1 reads MGHDK; CDR2 reads SYGVNS. The CDR3 here is CASSDPLHRGYGYTF. Here the CDR3 DNA reads TGTGCCAGCAGTGACCCCCTTCATCGGGGATACGGCTACACCTTC.

The V call is TRBV28, the J call TRBJ2-5; D perhaps matches TRBD2 (6 bases). CDR1 and CDR2 (germline): MDHEN, SYDVKM. The CDR3 has 14 amino acids. V was pared by 3 bases and J by 5 bases, with 13 bases between. DNA for the CDR3: TGTGCCAGCAGTTTTCGACTAGATCGGGAGACCCAGTACTTC. Protein: CASSFRLDRETQYF.

This clone occurred a few times. V gene TRBV19 combines with J gene TRBJ2-7, with TRBD1 identical over 8 bases. This CDR3 has 16 amino acids. CDR1 and CDR2 from the germline V gene are LNHDA and SQIVND (reference sequence). Germline trimming cut 0 bases from V and 0 bases from J; bases unmatched to any gene: 4. The CDR3 loop reads CASSIEGQGSSYEQYF. The CDR3 DNA reads as TGTGCCAGTAGTATAGAAGGACAGGGAAGCTCCTACGAGCAGTACTTC.

The J gene is TRBJ2-1, the V gene TRBV24-1, with a weak D call TRBD1 (5 bases). The CDR3 is 13 residues long. V shed 4 bases and J shed 10 bases, with 13 bases lying between them. The germline CDR1 and CDR2 sequences are KGHDR and SFDVKD. CDR3 in amino acids: CATSEPQGGEQFF. The CDR3 nucleotides are TGTGCCACCAGTGAACCCCAGGGTGGCGAGCAGTTCTTC.